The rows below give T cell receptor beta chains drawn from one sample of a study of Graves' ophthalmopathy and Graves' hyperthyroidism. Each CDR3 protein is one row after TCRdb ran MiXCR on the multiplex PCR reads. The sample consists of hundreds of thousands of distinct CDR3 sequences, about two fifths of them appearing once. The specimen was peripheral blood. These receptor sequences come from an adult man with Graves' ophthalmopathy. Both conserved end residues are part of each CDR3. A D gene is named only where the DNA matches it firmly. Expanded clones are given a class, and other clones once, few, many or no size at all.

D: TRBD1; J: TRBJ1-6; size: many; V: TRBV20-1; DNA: TGCAGTGCTAGTCCCCAGGGGGGGCTAGGCTCACCCCTCCACTTT; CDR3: CSASPQGGLGSPLHF
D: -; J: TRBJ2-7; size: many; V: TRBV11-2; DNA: TGTGCCAGCAGCTTAGATCTGGGCCAAGAGCAGTACTTC; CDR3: CASSLDLGQEQYF
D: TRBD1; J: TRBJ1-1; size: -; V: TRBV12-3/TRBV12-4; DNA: TGTGCTAGTGGTTCGGGACAGGAGGCTTTCTTT; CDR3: CASGSGQEAFF
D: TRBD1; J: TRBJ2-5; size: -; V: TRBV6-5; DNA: TGTGCCAGCAGTTACTCGACCGGGACAGAAGAGACCCAGTACTTC; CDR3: CASSYSTGTEETQYF
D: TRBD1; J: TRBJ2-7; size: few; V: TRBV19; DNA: TGTGCCAGTAGTCCAAGACAGGGACGAGGTGAGCAGTACTTC; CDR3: CASSPRQGRGEQYF
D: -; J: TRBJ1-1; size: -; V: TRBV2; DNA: TGTGCCAGCAGTGAGGCGGGGGGCAGGGTGAACACTGAAGCTTTCTTT; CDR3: CASSEAGGRVNTEAFF
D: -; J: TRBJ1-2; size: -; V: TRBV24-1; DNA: TGTGCCACCAGTGACTCCTCAGGGTGGGGAGGAAACACCTTC; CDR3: CATSDSSGWGGNTF
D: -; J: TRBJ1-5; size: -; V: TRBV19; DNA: TGTGCCAGTACCCCTAGAGGCGAGGGGGGCAATCAGCCCCAGCATTTT; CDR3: CASTPRGEGGNQPQHF
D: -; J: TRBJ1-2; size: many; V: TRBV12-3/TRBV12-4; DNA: TGTGCCACCGGGTGGACCGACTACACCTTC; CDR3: CATGWTDYTF
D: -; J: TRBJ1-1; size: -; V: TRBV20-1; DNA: TGCAGTGCTAGAGTTGCAGGGGCGCGTAGGGACGCTGAAGCTTTCTTT; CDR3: CSARVAGARRDAEAFF
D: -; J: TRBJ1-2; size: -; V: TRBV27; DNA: TGTGCCAGCGCCGGTACGGCTAACTATGGCTACACCTTC; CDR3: CASAGTANYGYTF
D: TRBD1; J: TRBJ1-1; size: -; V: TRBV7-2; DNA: TGTGCCAGCAGCTTACGGGACAGGTTTGCCACTGAAGCTTTCTTT; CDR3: CASSLRDRFATEAFF
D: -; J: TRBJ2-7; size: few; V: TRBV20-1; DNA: TGCAGTGCTAGAGATGTTTCGCGGGGCACCTACGAGCAGTACTTC; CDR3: CSARDVSRGTYEQYF
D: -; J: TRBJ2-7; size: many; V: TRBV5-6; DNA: TGTGCCAGCAGCCCACGACGGACCTACCACGAGCAGTACTTC; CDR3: CASSPRRTYHEQYF
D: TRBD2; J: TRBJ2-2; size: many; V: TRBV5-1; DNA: TGCGCCAGCAGCTCTGAGCGGGGGGGCCTCGGGGAGCTGTTTTTT; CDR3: CASSSERGGLGELFF
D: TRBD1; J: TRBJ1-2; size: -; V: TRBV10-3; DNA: TGTGCCAGCAGTCAGGACAGGGCCTGGGGCTACACCTTC; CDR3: CASSQDRAWGYTF
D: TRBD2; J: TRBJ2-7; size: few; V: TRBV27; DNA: TGTGCCAGCAGGCCGGGACTAGCGGGTCTCGAGCAGTACTTC; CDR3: CASRPGLAGLEQYF
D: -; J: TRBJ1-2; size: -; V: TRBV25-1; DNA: TGTGCCAGCAGTGATGAGGGGTCAGACTATGGCTACACCTTC; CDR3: CASSDEGSDYGYTF
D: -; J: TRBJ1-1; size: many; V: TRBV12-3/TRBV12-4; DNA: TGTGCCAGCAGATCGGTCCGCCAGAACACTGAAGCTTTCTTT; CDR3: CASRSVRQNTEAFF
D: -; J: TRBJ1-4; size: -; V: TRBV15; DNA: TGTGCCACCAGCAGAGCGAGGGGTCCAACTAATGAAAAACTGTTTTTT; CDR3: CATSRARGPTNEKLFF
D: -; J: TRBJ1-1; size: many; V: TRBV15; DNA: TGTGCCACCAGCAGGCAGGGAGGGAACACTGAAGCTTTCTTT; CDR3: CATSRQGGNTEAFF
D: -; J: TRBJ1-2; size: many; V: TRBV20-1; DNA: TGCAGTGCTAGAGTCAAGGGCATAGGCTACACCTTC; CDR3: CSARVKGIGYTF
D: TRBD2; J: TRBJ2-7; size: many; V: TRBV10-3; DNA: TGTGCCATCAGTGGCCTAGCGGGAGGGATCGGCGAGCAGTACTTC; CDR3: CAISGLAGGIGEQYF
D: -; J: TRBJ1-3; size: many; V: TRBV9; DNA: TGTGCCAGCAGCGTAGGATTACAGGGTGGAGACACCATATATTTT; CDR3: CASSVGLQGGDTIYF
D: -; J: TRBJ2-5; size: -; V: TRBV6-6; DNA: TGTGCCAGCAGCGGGGCACTCCAAGAGACCCAGTACTTC; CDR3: CASSGALQETQYF
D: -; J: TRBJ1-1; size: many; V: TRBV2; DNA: TGTGCCAGCAGTGACGGGAGGCGGACTGAAGCTTTCTTT; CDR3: CASSDGRRTEAFF
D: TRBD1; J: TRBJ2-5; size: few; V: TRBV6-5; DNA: TGTGCCAGCAGTTATGGGCAGGGGGCAGAAGAGACCCAGTACTTC; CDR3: CASSYGQGAEETQYF
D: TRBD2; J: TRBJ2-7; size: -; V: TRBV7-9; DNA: TGTGCCAGCAGCTTTCAAGCGGGAGGCGAAGGGTACGAGCAGTACTTC; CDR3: CASSFQAGGEGYEQYF
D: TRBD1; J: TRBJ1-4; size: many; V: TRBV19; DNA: TGTGCCAGTAGTATACAGGGGGCCTATGAAAAACTGTTTTTT; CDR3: CASSIQGAYEKLFF
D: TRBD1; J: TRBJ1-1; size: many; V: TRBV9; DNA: TGTGCCAGCAGCGTAGCGGACAGGGGGAACACTGAAGCTTTCTTT; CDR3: CASSVADRGNTEAFF
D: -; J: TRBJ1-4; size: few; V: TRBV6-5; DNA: TGTGCCAGCACGGCGTCAACTAATGAAAAACTGTTTTTT; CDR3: CASTASTNEKLFF
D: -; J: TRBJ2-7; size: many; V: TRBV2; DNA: TGTGCCAGCAGTGATATTGGGGTGAGCTCCTACGAGCAGTACTTC; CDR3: CASSDIGVSSYEQYF
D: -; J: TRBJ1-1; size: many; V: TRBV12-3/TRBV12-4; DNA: TGTGCCAGCAGTCCCGGGATCCAGAACACTGAAGCTTTCTTT; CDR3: CASSPGIQNTEAFF
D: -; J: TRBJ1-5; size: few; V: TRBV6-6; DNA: TGTGCCATAAGACGGGGCGACGGCAATCAGCCCCAGCATTTT; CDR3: CAIRRGDGNQPQHF
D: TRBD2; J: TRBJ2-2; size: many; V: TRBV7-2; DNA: TGTGCCAGCAGCACCTCTAGCGGGAGGGGCGGGGAGCTGTTTTTT; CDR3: CASSTSSGRGGELFF
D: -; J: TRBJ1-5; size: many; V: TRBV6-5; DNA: TGTGCCAGCAGGGGGCCGAATCAGCCCCAGCATTTT; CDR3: CASRGPNQPQHF
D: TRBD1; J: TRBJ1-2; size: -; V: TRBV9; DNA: TGTGCCAGCAGTTTATTCCCGGGACAGGGGGCGCCCGGCTACACCTTC; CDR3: CASSLFPGQGAPGYTF
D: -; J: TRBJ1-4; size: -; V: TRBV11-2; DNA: TGCGCCAGCAGCATAGGGGTTTTTGAAAAACTGTTTTTT; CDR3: CASSIGVFEKLFF
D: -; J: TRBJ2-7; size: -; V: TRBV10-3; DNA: TGTGCCATCAGTGAGCAGAGCCTTACCTCTCTAGGCGAGCAGTACTTC; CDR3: CAISEQSLTSLGEQYF
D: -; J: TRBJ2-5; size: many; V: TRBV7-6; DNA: TGTGCCAGCAGCTTAGCAACCGGACGGGATGGGACCCAGTACTTC; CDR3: CASSLATGRDGTQYF
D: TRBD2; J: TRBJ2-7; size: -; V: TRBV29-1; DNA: TGCAGCGTTGGGACTAGCGGGACCGAGCAGTACTTC; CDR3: CSVGTSGTEQYF
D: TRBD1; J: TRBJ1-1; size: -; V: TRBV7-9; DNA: TGTGCCAGCAGCCCGCCCCGAGACAGGGGGAGCACTGAAGCTTTCTTT; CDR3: CASSPPRDRGSTEAFF
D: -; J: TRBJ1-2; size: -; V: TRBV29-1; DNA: TGCAGCGTTGCTAGGGTGGATGGCTACACCTTC; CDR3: CSVARVDGYTF
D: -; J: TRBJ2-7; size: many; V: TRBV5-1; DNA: TGCGCCAGCAGCTTGGGTCAGGGGTCCAACTACGAGCAGTACTTC; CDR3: CASSLGQGSNYEQYF
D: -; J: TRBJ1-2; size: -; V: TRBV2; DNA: TGTGCCAGCAGGCTCCTGAACGGGGATGGCTACACCTTC; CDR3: CASRLLNGDGYTF
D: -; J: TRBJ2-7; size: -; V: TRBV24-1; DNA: TGTGCCAGCAGTCTCTCTCTGGCGGGAAGTAGATACGAGCAGTACTTC; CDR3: CASSLSLAGSRYEQYF
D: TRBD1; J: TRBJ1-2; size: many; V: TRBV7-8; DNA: TGTGCCAGCAGACGGCCGGGACAGGGGGCTGAAGGCTACACCTTC; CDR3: CASRRPGQGAEGYTF
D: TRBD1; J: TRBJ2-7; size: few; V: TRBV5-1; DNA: TGCGCCAGCTCTAAGACAGGGGTCTACGAGCAGTACTTC; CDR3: CASSKTGVYEQYF
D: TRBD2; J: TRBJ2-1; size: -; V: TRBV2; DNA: TGTGCCAGCAGTGATCTACTAGCGGGAGGAGGCGAGCAGTTCTTC; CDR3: CASSDLLAGGGEQFF